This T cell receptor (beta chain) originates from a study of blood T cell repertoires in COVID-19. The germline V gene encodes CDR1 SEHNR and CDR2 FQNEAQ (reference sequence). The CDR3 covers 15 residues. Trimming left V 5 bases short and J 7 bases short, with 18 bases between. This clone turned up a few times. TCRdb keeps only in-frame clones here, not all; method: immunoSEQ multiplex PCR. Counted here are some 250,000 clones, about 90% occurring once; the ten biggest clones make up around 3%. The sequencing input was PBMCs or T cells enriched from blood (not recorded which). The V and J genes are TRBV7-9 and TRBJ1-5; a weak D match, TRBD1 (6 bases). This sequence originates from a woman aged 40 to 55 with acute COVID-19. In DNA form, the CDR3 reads TGTGCCAGCAGCCTCTCAGGGGTGGTAGGGCAGCCCCAGCATTTT. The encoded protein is CASSLSGVVGQPQHF.